A single sample gave rise to the 8 T cell receptor beta chains below, sequenced in a study of immune evolution from preneoplasia to lung adenocarcinoma. Assay: immunoSEQ multiplex PCR; the TCRdb copy retains only in-frame clones and omits some. The table includes about 10,000 clones, 70% to 80% detected once. Material for sequencing was FFPE minimally invasive lung adenocarcinoma tissue. These receptors were taken from a person aged 70 to 85 with lung adenocarcinoma.

This chain joins TRBV29-1 and TRBJ2-7, with TRBD2 matching over 8 bases. V trimming: 4 bases; J trimming: 3 bases; junction bases outside the gene matches: 8. CDR3 length: 14 residues. Germline assignment: CDR1 SQVTM and CDR2 ANQGSEA. The CDR3 nucleotides are TGCAGCGTTGTGTTGCGGGAGGCGGGCTACGAGCAGTACTTC. It encodes CSVVLREAGYEQYF.

This chain joins TRBV18 and TRBJ2-7, with 10 bases fitting TRBD2. J gave up 2 bases and V 3 bases, and 4 bases lay outside the gene matches. The CDR3 loop spans 15 amino acids. The germline gives CDR1 KGHSH, CDR2 LQKENI. Here the CDR3 DNA reads TGTGCCAGCTCACCCGGTAGCGGGAGGACCTACGAGCAGTACTTC. Residues: CASSPGSGRTYEQYF.

This clone was picked up a small number of times. The chain joins TRBV7-8 to TRBJ1-1; D is uncertain. This CDR3 is built from 14 residues. The germline CDR1 and CDR2 sequences are SGHVS and FQNEAQ. V lost 1 base to trimming and J lost 1 base, with 7 bases between them. The CDR3 spells CASSLVSGNTEAFF. The CDR3 bases are TGTGCCAGCAGCTTAGTTAGCGGGAACACTGAAGCTTTCTTT.

V is TRBV4-1 and J is TRBJ1-5, with TRBD1 identical over 8 bases. Germline CDR1 reads MGHRA; CDR2 reads YSYEKL. Trimming took 4 bases from V and 2 from J; bases not matched to a gene: 13. This CDR3 comprises 18 residues. Here the CDR3 DNA reads TGCGCCAGCAGCCGAATTCCGGGACAGGTAGTTGGCAATCAGCCCCAGCATTTT. The encoded protein is CASSRIPGQVVGNQPQHF.

This chain links TRBV7-2 with TRBJ1-1; 7 nucleotides line up with TRBD1. The CDR3 runs to 16 residues. Per the germline V gene, CDR1 is SGHTA and CDR2 is FQGNSA. V lost 6 bases, J lost 1 base, and 11 bases stayed unmatched. The CDR3 DNA reads TGTGCCAGCAGTCAAAAGGGGGCAGGAAGGAACACTGAAGCTTTCTTT. It is translated as CASSQKGAGRNTEAFF.

This clone occurred a few times. The chain combines TRBV14 with TRBJ2-3, with 12 bases identical to TRBD2. V gave up 5 bases and J gave up 2 bases; unmatched junction bases: 5. The germline V gene encodes CDR1 SGHDN and CDR2 FVKESK. There are 16 residues in the CDR3. CDR3 coding DNA: TGTGCCAGCAGCACGCTAGCGGGAGGGATCACAGATACGCAGTATTTT. Its protein is CASSTLAGGITDTQYF.

The chain is built from TRBV7-9 and TRBJ2-3; a weak D match, TRBD2 (5 bases). Trimming shortened V by 2 bases and J by 1 base, and 13 bases separated the two germline ends. The CDR3 runs 16 residues. The germline V gene has CDR1 SEHNR and CDR2 FQNEAQ (reference sequence). CDR3 protein: CASSLRRVRGTDTQYF. CDR3 bases: TGTGCCAGCAGCTTACGGCGGGTAAGAGGCACAGATACGCAGTATTTT.

The CDR3 region has the DNA TGCAGTGCCACTCCCGGCTACACCTTC. This gives the protein CSATPGYTF. The chain links TRBV20-1 to TRBJ1-2; D gene ambiguous. Trimming removed 6 bases from V and 8 bases from J, with 7 bases in between. The length of the CDR3 is 9 residues. In germline, CDR1 is DFQATT, CDR2 SNEGSKA (reference sequence).